Below, 8 T cell receptor beta chains from the same sample are listed, as sequenced in a study of blood T cell repertoires in COVID-19. The method was immunoSEQ multiplex PCR; TCRdb's version includes in-frame clones alone and lacks a portion of them. This table has roughly 350,000 clones, about 90% appearing once. The sequenced sample consisted of peripheral blood. These receptors all come from a woman in her fifties or sixties with COVID-19, enrolled during active disease.

V usage is TRBV30 and J usage is TRBJ2-5, with D perhaps matching TRBD1 (5 bases). This CDR3 is built from 12 residues. V was cut by 5 bases and J by 5 bases, with 12 bases left in between. Per the germline V gene, CDR1 is GTSNPN and CDR2 is SVGIG (reference sequence). The CDR3 bases are TGTGCCTGGCGGACAAGGGCGGAGACCCAGTACTTC. It is translated as CAWRTRAETQYF.

The rearrangement joins TRBV2 to TRBJ2-3; perhaps TRBD2 as D (6 bases). Trimming cost V 4 bases and J 6 bases, with 14 bases left between them. The CDR3 has 14 residues. Germline V lookup: CDR1 SNHLY, CDR2 FYNNEI. The CDR3 DNA follows: TGTGCCAGCAGTGTTGGGGGGACCGTCGATACGCAGTATTTT. It yields the protein CASSVGGTVDTQYF.

The rearrangement joins TRBV5-1 to TRBJ2-2, with 16 positions matching TRBD2. Trimming at V came to 4 bases and at J to 3 bases, leaving 6 bases not matched to a gene. Germline lookup yields CDR1 SGHRS and CDR2 YFSETQ. This CDR3 is built from 18 residues. CDR3 in amino acids: CASSGGLAGGPDTGELFF. CDR3 in DNA: TGCGCCAGCAGCGGGGGACTAGCGGGAGGGCCGGACACCGGGGAGCTGTTTTTT.

The gene calls are TRBV25-1 and TRBJ1-2, with D uncertain. CDR3 size: 13 residues. Trimming took 3 bases from V and 6 from J, leaving 11 bases between them. The V gene's germline CDR1 is MGHDK and CDR2 SYGVNS. CDR3 region: CASSDTPADGYTF. DNA for the CDR3: TGTGCCAGCAGTGACACACCCGCCGATGGCTACACCTTC.

CDR3 amino acids: CASSSSGGTEAFF. CDR3 nucleotide sequence: TGTGCCAGCAGCTCGTCAGGGGGTACTGAAGCTTTCTTT. The rearrangement joins TRBV5-4 to TRBJ1-1; 7 bases fit TRBD1. The CDR3 extends over 13 amino acids. V gave up 3 bases and J gave up 5 bases; unmatched junction bases: 4. Germline V lookup: CDR1 SGHNT, CDR2 YYREEE (reference sequence).

This sequence joins TRBV5-5 and TRBJ1-6; D is unclear. V lost 4 bases and J 6 bases, leaving 14 bases between the germline ends. The CDR3 is 15 residues long. In germline, CDR1 is SGHKS, CDR2 YYEKEE (reference sequence). CDR3 in amino acids: CASSIQRTLNSPLHF. As DNA, the CDR3 is TGTGCCAGCAGCATACAAAGGACTCTTAATTCACCCCTCCACTTT. Full variable domain (missing parts from reference TRBV5-5 and TRBJ1-6): DAGVTQSPTHLIKTRGQQVTLRCSPISGHKSVSWYQQVLGQGPQFIFQYYEKEERGRGNFPDRFSARQFPNYSSELNVNALLLGDSALYLCASSIQRTLNSPLHFGNGTRLTVT.

The genes are TRBV29-1 and TRBJ2-3; 7 bases align to TRBD1. CDR1 and CDR2 from the germline V gene are SQVTM and ANQGSEA. V was pared by 6 bases and J by 2 bases, with 8 bases of the junction left unmatched. This CDR3 has 14 residues. The CDR3 reads CSVWTGRDTDTQYF. For the CDR3, the DNA is TGCAGCGTGTGGACAGGTCGGGACACAGATACGCAGTATTTT.

Here the CDR3 DNA reads TGTGCCAGCAGTTTATCGGGCAGGCTCTTATACGAGCAGTACTTC. Its protein product is CASSLSGRLLYEQYF. V is TRBV27 and J is TRBJ2-7; D remains unclear. V dropped 0 bases and J dropped 4 bases, with 13 bases sitting between them. The CDR3 loop spans 15 amino acids. CDR1 and CDR2 (germline): MNHEY, SMNVEV (reference sequence).